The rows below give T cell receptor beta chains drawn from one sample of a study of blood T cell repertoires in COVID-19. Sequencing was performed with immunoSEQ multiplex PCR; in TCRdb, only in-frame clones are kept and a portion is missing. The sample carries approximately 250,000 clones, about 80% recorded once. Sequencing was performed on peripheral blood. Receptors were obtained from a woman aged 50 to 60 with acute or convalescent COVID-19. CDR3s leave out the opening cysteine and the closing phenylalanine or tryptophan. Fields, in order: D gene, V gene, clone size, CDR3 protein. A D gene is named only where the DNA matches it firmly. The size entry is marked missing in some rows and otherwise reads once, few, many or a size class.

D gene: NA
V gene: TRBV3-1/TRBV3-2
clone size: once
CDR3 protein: ASSERLLRNEQF

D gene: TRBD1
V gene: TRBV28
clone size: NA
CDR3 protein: ASSWVQGAPLNTEAF

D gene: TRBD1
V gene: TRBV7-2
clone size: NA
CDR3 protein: ASSPGQGPETQY

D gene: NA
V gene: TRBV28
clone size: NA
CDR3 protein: ASSPHYTGELF

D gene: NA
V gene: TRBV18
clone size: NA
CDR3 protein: ASSPPPSFSNEQF

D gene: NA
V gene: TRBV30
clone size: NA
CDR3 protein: AWSPDRLETQY

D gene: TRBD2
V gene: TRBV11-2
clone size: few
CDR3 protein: ASSKRPRGDNEQF

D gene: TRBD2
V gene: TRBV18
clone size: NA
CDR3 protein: ASSPRREGADTQY

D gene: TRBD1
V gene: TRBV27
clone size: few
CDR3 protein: ASSKRLTGVSGEQY

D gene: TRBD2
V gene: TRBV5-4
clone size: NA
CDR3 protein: ASSLTSGNRELF

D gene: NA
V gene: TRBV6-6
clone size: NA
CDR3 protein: ASSYGGEGQPQH

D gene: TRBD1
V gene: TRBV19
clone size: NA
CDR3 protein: ASSPDRGYTDTQY

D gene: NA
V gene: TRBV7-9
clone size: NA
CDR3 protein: ASSAQTGNNSPLH

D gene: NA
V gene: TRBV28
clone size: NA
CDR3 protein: ASRSGSSYEQY

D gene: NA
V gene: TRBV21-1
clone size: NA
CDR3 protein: ASSVRWVRTNTGELF

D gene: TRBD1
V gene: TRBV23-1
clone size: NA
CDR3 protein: ASSQSIKGADGNTIY

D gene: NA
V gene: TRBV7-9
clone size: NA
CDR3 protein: ASSFPGGNTEAF

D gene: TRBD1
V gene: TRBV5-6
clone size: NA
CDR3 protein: ASSRDRNYGYT

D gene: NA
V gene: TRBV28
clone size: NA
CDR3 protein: ASSADQPQH